The 15 T cell receptor beta chains below all came from one sample that was sequenced in a study of T cells after yellow fever vaccination. TCRdb called the 5' RACE reads again in MiXCR, with one record for every CDR3 protein. The profile shows 350,000 to 550,000 distinct CDR3 sequences, over 15% of them singletons. This specimen consisted of PBMCs, obtained before the yellow fever booster vaccination. The origin of the receptors is a young man who received the YFV17D yellow fever vaccine.

This clonotype has a handful of counts. The chain links TRBV6-1 to TRBJ2-7, with D tentatively TRBD1 (5 bases). Trimming left V 1 base short and J 4 bases short, with 11 bases between. Looked up from germline, CDR1 is MNHNS and CDR2 is SASEGT. The CDR3 has 14 residues. The CDR3 DNA is TGTGCCAGCAGTGAAGGGGGCCAGGCATACGAGCAGTACGTC. Its protein product is CASSEGGQAYEQYV.

This sequence joins TRBV4-1 and TRBJ1-5; D not certain. Germline CDR1 reads MGHRA; CDR2 reads YSYEKL. Trimming cost V 2 bases and J 8 bases, with 10 bases left between them. The CDR3 is 13 amino acids. The CDR3 loop is CASSQRTWEPQHF. For the CDR3, the DNA is TGCGCCAGCAGCCAAAGGACCTGGGAGCCCCAGCATTTT.

This clonotype was counted a few times. The chain employs TRBV11-3 and TRBJ2-1; 8 bases agree with TRBD2. Trimming removed 5 bases from V and 6 bases from J; junction bases left unmatched: 9. Germline V lookup: CDR1 SGHNT, CDR2 YENEEA. This CDR3 spans 15 amino acids. In DNA form, the CDR3 reads TGTGCCAGCAGCCCAGGGGCCGCGGGGGGCAATGAGCAGTTCTTC. It encodes CASSPGAAGGNEQFF.

V is TRBV11-2 and J is TRBJ1-1; D is undetermined. Trimming cost V 3 bases and J 5 bases, with 10 bases left between them. The CDR3 has 13 residues. Germline V gene sequence: CDR1 SGHAT, CDR2 FQNNGV. Here the CDR3 DNA reads TGTGCCAGCAGCTTCGAAGTAGAGACTGAAGCTTTCTTT. It codes for CASSFEVETEAFF.

This clonotype was seen a few times. This chain uses TRBV20-1 with TRBJ2-7; maybe TRBD2 (6 bases). Germline V gene sequence: CDR1 DFQATT, CDR2 SNEGSKA (reference sequence). The ends were cut back, 0 bases at V and 7 bases at J, with 10 bases in the middle. The CDR3 runs to 12 residues. In DNA, the CDR3 is TGCAGTGCTAGAGAAGGAGGGCGAGAGCAGTACTTC. Translating gives CSAREGGREQYF.

This clonotype was seen a few times. The chain combines TRBV7-9 with TRBJ1-1, with D uncertain. V was pared by 5 bases and J by 8 bases, with 3 bases between. Germline CDR1 reads SEHNR; CDR2 reads FQNEAQ (reference sequence). The CDR3 consists of 9 residues. The DNA of the CDR3 is TGTGCCAGCAGCCTGGAAGCTTTCTTT. Amino acids: CASSLEAFF.

V is TRBV6-6 and J is TRBJ1-2; the D gene is possibly TRBD1 (6 bases). CDR1 is MNHNY and CDR2 is SVGAGI in the germline V gene (reference sequence). Deletions cut 0 bases from V and 4 bases from J, with 18 bases between. The CDR3 is 17 amino acids. The CDR3 DNA reads TGTGCCAGCAGTTACTCGACTATCGGGGGGCTAAGCTATGGCTACACCTTC. It is translated as CASSYSTIGGLSYGYTF.

This clonotype was counted a few times. The genes are TRBV11-2 and TRBJ2-3; D perhaps matches TRBD2 (7 bases). The CDR3 length is 16 residues. Germline-derived CDR1 and CDR2 are SGHAT and FQNNGV. The germline V and J ends were trimmed by 2 bases and 0 bases, with 12 bases remaining between them. CDR3 DNA: TGTGCCAGCAGCTTACTTGGGGGGGCTAGCACAGATACGCAGTATTTT. Its protein is CASSLLGGASTDTQYF.

The gene calls are TRBV29-1 and TRBJ1-2; D unresolved. The V gene lost 4 bases and the J gene lost 6 bases, with 12 bases spanning the gap. Germline V CDR1 and CDR2: SQVTM, ANQGSEA. The CDR3 runs 12 residues. CDR3 loop: CSVVTSRHGYTF. The CDR3 DNA sequence: TGCAGCGTTGTTACTTCCAGGCATGGCTACACCTTC.

The chain recombines TRBV7-9 with TRBJ2-5; D not resolved. Trimming took off 10 bases at V and 2 bases at J, with 14 bases between the two ends. The CDR3 has 13 amino acids. CDR1 is SEHNR and CDR2 is FQNEAQ in the germline V gene (reference sequence). The CDR3 sequence: CATERTEQETQYF. CDR3 DNA: TGTGCCACCGAGAGGACGGAGCAAGAGACCCAGTACTTC.

In its sample, this clonotype was seen a few times. This chain links TRBV4-2 with TRBJ2-7; either TRBD1 or TRBD2 may fit D (5 bases each). V lost 4 bases to trimming and J lost 3 bases, with 16 bases between them. The CDR3 sequence is 15 residues long. Germline values: CDR1 LGHNA, CDR2 YNFKEQ. CDR3 sequence (DNA): TGTGCCAGCAGCCCCCACGGCGAGGGGCACTACGAGCAGTACTTC. Its protein is CASSPHGEGHYEQYF.

This clonotype was seen a handful of times. The rearrangement joins TRBV27 to TRBJ2-5; 10 nucleotides align to TRBD2. There are 16 residues in the CDR3. The germline CDR1 and CDR2 sequences are MNHEY and SMNVEV (reference sequence). The ends lost 0 bases at V and 7 bases at J; junction bases unmatched: 8. The CDR3 is CASSLSRLAGVGTQYF. DNA for the CDR3: TGTGCCAGCAGTTTATCGCGGCTAGCGGGGGTGGGGACCCAGTACTTC.

The rearrangement uses TRBV6-6 and TRBJ1-6; tentative D call: TRBD1 (5 bases). The germline CDR1 and CDR2 sequences are MNHNY and SVGAGI (reference sequence). The CDR3 is 16 amino acids. Trimming pared 5 bases from V and 5 bases from J, leaving 16 bases between. CDR3 loop: CASSTRDGFNNSPLHF. The CDR3 nucleotides read TGTGCCAGCAGTACCCGGGACGGCTTTAATAATTCACCCCTCCACTTT.

This clonotype was observed once. The V and J genes are TRBV5-1 and TRBJ2-1; 9 positions match TRBD1. Germline CDR1 is SGHRS and CDR2 is YFSETQ. V was clipped by 4 bases and J by 10 bases; unmatched bases: 15. The CDR3 extends over 16 amino acids. CDR3 bases: TGCGCCAGCAGCCCTGAGCCCGGGACAGGGTATAGCGAGCAGTTCTTC. Its protein product is CASSPEPGTGYSEQFF.

This clonotype has just a few counts. This chain connects TRBV11-2 to TRBJ2-3; TRBD2 matches at 7 bases. Germline CDR1 SGHAT, CDR2 FQNNGV. CDR3 size: 14 residues. The V and J ends lost 5 bases and 2 bases, in that order; junction bases with no gene match: 4. For the CDR3, the DNA is TGTGCCAGCAGCGAAGCGGGGCCCACAGATACGCAGTATTTT. This sequence encodes CASSEAGPTDTQYF.